This T cell receptor beta chain originates from a study of spatial heterogeneity in lung cancer. At the level of the study: Beta-chain sequences consistently outnumbered alpha-chain sequences in detection. Study-wide results and caveats: Expanded alpha and beta TCR counts within tumors tracked tumor mutation counts. Nonsynonymous mutations, ubiquitous and regional, were tracked respectively by counts of ubiquitous and regional expanded TCRs.

One entry per CDR3 protein results from TCRdb running MiXCR on the 5' RACE reads. The data show some 25,000 distinct CDR3 sequences, 7% to 7.5% seen once. Time point denoted: sample taken at primary tumor resection. 72 TRACERx patients with early, untreated non-small cell lung cancer donated samples. Sequencing covered unsorted whole RNA taken from tumor, nontumor lung or frozen PBMC. The CDR3 extends over 14 amino acids. Deletions cut 0 bases from V and 8 bases from J, with 9 bases between. The V gene's germline CDR1 is SGHTS and CDR2 YDEGEE. In this sample, this clonotype turned up many times. What it binds is not known.

The origin of this receptor is a male donor with early-stage non-small cell lung cancer. The V gene is TRBV5-8, the J gene TRBJ1-6; D remains unclear. Source: lung tumor tissue, taken at surgery. CDR3 sequence reads: CASSLEGRYSPLHF. CDR3 nucleotides: TGTGCCAGCAGCTTGGAAGGGCGGTATTCACCCCTCCACTTT.